Following are 27 T cell receptor beta chains from one sample sequenced in a study of monozygotic twins with inflammatory bowel disease. TCRdb processed the 5' RACE reads again and assigns one entry to each CDR3 protein, with no DNA. The repertoire table contains around 380,000 distinct CDR3 sequences. The material sequenced was blood. These TCRs come from a human donor with ulcerative colitis or Crohn's disease, or a healthy co-twin of an affected twin (not recorded which).

J is TRBJ2-7 and V is TRBV20-1; TCRdb designates TRBD2, a call that cannot be tested without DNA. CDR1 DFQATT and CDR2 SNEGSKA come from the germline V gene (reference sequence). The CDR3 totals 14 residues. The CDR3 loop is CSAGSGVSSYEQYF.

The J gene is TRBJ2-1, the V gene TRBV7-6; TCRdb outputs TRBD2, but without DNA this stays unchecked. Germline V lookup: CDR1 SGHVS, CDR2 FNYEAQ. The CDR3 spans 13 residues. This CDR3 is CASSLAGSGEQFF.

This chain links TRBV10-3 with TRBJ1-5; TCRdb's D gene call, TRBD1, goes unchecked for lack of DNA. The CDR3 is 16 residues long. The germline V gene encodes CDR1 ENHRY and CDR2 SYGVKD. This chain's CDR3 is CAIAQGGYGSNQPQHF.

The J gene is TRBJ2-1, the V gene TRBV3-1. Per germline, CDR1 LGHDT and CDR2 YNNKEL (reference sequence). The CDR3 contains 13 residues. The CDR3 reads CASSSGSYNEQFF.

The chain couples TRBV5-1 to TRBJ1-1. The CDR3 totals 15 residues. The V gene's germline CDR1 is SGHRS and CDR2 YFSETQ. The CDR3 is CASSLEAFLSTEAFF.

The V and J genes are TRBV5-1 and TRBJ2-5; TCRdb's D gene call, TRBD1, goes unchecked for lack of DNA. This CDR3 spans 14 amino acids. Germline V lookup: CDR1 SGHRS, CDR2 YFSETQ. CDR3 sequence: CASSLDGREETQYF.

V usage is TRBV4-1 and J usage is TRBJ2-1; TCRdb designates TRBD1, a call that cannot be tested without DNA. The CDR3 contains 13 residues. The germline gives CDR1 MGHRA, CDR2 YSYEKL. The CDR3 here is CASSHVTGREQFF.

V and J are TRBV5-1 and TRBJ2-1; the TCRdb D gene call, TRBD2, has no DNA to confirm it. Germline CDR1 reads SGHRS; CDR2 reads YFSETQ. The CDR3 has 20 amino acids. The CDR3 reads CASSLLPGTSGSLSYNEQFF. The whole variable domain, remainder taken from reference TRBV5-1 and TRBJ2-1, is KAGVTQTPRYLIKTRGQQVTLSCSPISGHRSVSWYQQTPGQGLQFLFEYFSETQRNKGNFPGRFSGRQFSNSRSEMNVSTLELGDSALYLCASSLLPGTSGSLSYNEQFFGPGTRLTVL.

The V call is TRBV10-2, the J call TRBJ1-2; TCRdb indicates TRBD1, and absent DNA this call remains unverified. The CDR3 is made up of 12 amino acids. In germline, CDR1 is WSHSY, CDR2 SAAADI. CDR3 loop: CATLDRDYGYTF.

V is TRBV4-3 and J is TRBJ1-4; absent DNA, TCRdb's TRBD1 call cannot be checked. This CDR3 has 15 residues. CDR1 is LGHNA and CDR2 is YSLEER in the germline V gene. CDR3 sequence: CASSQANPGNEKLFF.

The J gene is TRBJ1-5, the V gene TRBV19; TCRdb outputs TRBD1, but without DNA this stays unchecked. Germline loops: CDR1 LNHDA, CDR2 SQIVND (reference sequence). This CDR3 contains 14 residues. Here the CDR3 reads CATRGGVGNQPQHF.

The CDR3 protein is CATSERETQYF. The gene calls are TRBV24-1 and TRBJ2-5. Germline loops: CDR1 KGHDR, CDR2 SFDVKD. CDR3 length equals 11 residues.

The V and J genes are TRBV2 and TRBJ1-3; TCRdb gives TRBD1 as the D gene, but with no DNA this cannot be confirmed. Germline lookup yields CDR1 SNHLY and CDR2 FYNNEI. The CDR3 runs 13 residues. The CDR3 region is CASNRDAGNTIYF.

The chain joins TRBV7-2 to TRBJ2-7; TCRdb calls TRBD1, which cannot be checked without DNA. The CDR3 has 15 residues. Germline V gene lookup returns CDR1 SGHTA and CDR2 FQGNSA. The CDR3 loop is CASSLGPSTGIEQYF.

The CDR3 region is CASSIDSGSLSEQYF. The chain employs TRBV7-2 and TRBJ2-7; TCRdb proposes TRBD2, but this gene call is untestable without DNA. The CDR3 consists of 15 residues. Germline V CDR1 and CDR2: SGHTA, FQGNSA. The full variable domain, rest sourced from reference TRBV7-2 and TRBJ2-7, is GAGVSQSPSNKVTEKGKDVELRCDPISGHTALYWYRQSLGQGLEFLIYFQGNSAPDKSGLPSDRFSAERTGGSVSTLTIQRTQQEDSAVYLCASSIDSGSLSEQYFGPGTRLTVT.

The chain is built from TRBV27 and TRBJ2-1; TCRdb calls TRBD1, which cannot be checked without DNA. The CDR3 totals 14 residues. CDR1 and CDR2 (germline): MNHEY, SMNVEV (reference sequence). The CDR3 reads CASRGTGVYNEQFF.

This sequence joins TRBV5-1 and TRBJ2-5. CDR1 is SGHRS and CDR2 is YFSETQ in the germline V gene. CDR3 length: 14 residues. The CDR3 sequence: CASSLTLYQETQYF. Complete variable domain (other parts from reference TRBV5-1 and TRBJ2-5): KAGVTQTPRYLIKTRGQQVTLSCSPISGHRSVSWYQQTPGQGLQFLFEYFSETQRNKGNFPGRFSGRQFSNSRSEMNVSTLELGDSALYLCASSLTLYQETQYFGPGTRLLVL.

The V and J genes are TRBV5-4 and TRBJ1-6. The germline V gene has CDR1 SGHNT and CDR2 YYREEE (reference sequence). This CDR3 has 14 amino acids. The CDR3 is CASSLAGDNSPLHF.

This chain uses TRBV18 with TRBJ1-1. This CDR3 has 13 amino acids. Germline assignment: CDR1 KGHSH and CDR2 LQKENI. This CDR3 is CASSIDRTAEAFF.

The V call is TRBV7-2, the J call TRBJ1-2; TCRdb returns TRBD1, unconfirmable since there is no DNA. This CDR3 has 16 residues. Germline V gene sequence: CDR1 SGHTA, CDR2 FQGNSA. The CDR3 loop is CASSLAVGTEIYGYTF.

The chain has TRBV7-2 and TRBJ2-7. The CDR3 has 11 amino acids. Germline-derived CDR1 and CDR2 are SGHTA and FQGNSA. CDR3 sequence reads: CASSRANEQYF.

The chain uses TRBV6-1 and TRBJ2-4; TCRdb indicates TRBD1, and absent DNA this call remains unverified. The CDR3 consists of 15 residues. In germline, CDR1 is MNHNS, CDR2 SASEGT. The CDR3 loop is CASSQRQGAKNIQYF.

The V call is TRBV20-1, the J call TRBJ2-4; TCRdb calls TRBD1, which cannot be checked without DNA. The germline V gene has CDR1 DFQATT and CDR2 SNEGSKA (reference sequence). This CDR3 is built from 16 residues. The CDR3 sequence: CSARDWGALAKNIQYF.

This chain uses TRBV3-1 with TRBJ2-2. CDR3 length equals 14 residues. Germline V gives CDR1 LGHDT, CDR2 YNNKEL (reference sequence). The chain's CDR3 is CASRGFTNTGELSF. Looking up the rest from reference TRBV3-1 and TRBJ2-2 gives the full variable domain: DTAVSQTPKYLVTQMGNDKSIKCEQNLGHDTMYWYKQDSKKFLKIMFSYNNKELIINETVPNRFSPKSPDKAHLNLHINSLELGDSAVYFCASRGFTNTGELSFGEGSRLTVL.

The J gene is TRBJ2-3, the V gene TRBV28; the D gene TCRdb calls, TRBD2, cannot be checked with no DNA. The germline V gene has CDR1 MDHEN and CDR2 SYDVKM. The CDR3 sequence is 14 residues long. This CDR3 is CASSLQTAQGTQYF.

The V call is TRBV20-1, the J call TRBJ1-1. Germline V gives CDR1 DFQATT, CDR2 SNEGSKA (reference sequence). This CDR3 is 14 amino acids long. CDR3 region: CSARLAKGLAEAFF.

The chain uses TRBV6-1 and TRBJ2-1; TCRdb names TRBD2, which stays unverified in the absence of DNA. CDR1 and CDR2 from the germline V gene are MNHNS and SASEGT. The CDR3 extends over 14 amino acids. The CDR3 here is CASSPGTSGTRQFF.